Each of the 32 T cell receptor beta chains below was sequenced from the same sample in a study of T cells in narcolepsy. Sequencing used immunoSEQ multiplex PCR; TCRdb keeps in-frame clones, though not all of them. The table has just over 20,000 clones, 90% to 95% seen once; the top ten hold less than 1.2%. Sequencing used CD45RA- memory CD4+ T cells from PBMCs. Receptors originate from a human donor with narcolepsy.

The CDR3 protein is CASSPPKGTSYNEQFF. For the CDR3, the DNA is TGTGCCAGCAGCCCGCCAAAGGGGACTTCCTACAATGAGCAGTTCTTC. The chain is built from TRBV7-8 and TRBJ2-1; D perhaps matches TRBD2 (6 bases). Trimming stripped 5 bases from V and 1 base from J, with 15 bases between. This CDR3 comprises 16 residues. In germline, CDR1 is SGHVS, CDR2 FQNEAQ.

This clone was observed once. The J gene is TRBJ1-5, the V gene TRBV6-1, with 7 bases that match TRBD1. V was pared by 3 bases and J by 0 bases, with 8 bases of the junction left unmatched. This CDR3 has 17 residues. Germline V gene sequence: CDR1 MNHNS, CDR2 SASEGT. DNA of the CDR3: TGTGCCAGCAGTGAGAGACAGGGAGGGTATAGCAATCAGCCCCAGCATTTT. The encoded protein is CASSERQGGYSNQPQHF.

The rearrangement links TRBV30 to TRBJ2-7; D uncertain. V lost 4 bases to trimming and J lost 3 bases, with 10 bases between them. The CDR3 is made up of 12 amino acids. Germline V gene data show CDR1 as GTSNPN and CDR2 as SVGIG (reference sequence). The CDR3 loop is CAWKPSGYEQYF. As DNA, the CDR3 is TGTGCCTGGAAACCCTCAGGCTACGAGCAGTACTTC.

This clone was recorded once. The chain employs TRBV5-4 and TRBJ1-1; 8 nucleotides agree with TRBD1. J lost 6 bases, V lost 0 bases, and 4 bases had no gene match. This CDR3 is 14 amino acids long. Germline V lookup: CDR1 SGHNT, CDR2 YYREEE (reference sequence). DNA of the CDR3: TGTGCCAGCAGCTTGGTACAGGGGGTCTCTGAAGCTTTCTTT. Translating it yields CASSLVQGVSEAFF.

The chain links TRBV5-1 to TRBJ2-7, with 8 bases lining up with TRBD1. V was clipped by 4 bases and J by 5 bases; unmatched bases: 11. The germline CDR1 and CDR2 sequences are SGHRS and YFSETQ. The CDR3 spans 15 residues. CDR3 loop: CASSPYPDRANEQYF. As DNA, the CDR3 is TGCGCCAGCAGCCCCTACCCGGACAGGGCCAACGAGCAGTACTTC. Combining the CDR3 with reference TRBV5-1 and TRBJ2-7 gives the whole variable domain KAGVTQTPRYLIKTRGQQVTLSCSPISGHRSVSWYQQTPGQGLQFLFEYFSETQRNKGNFPGRFSGRQFSNSRSEMNVSTLELGDSALYLCASSPYPDRANEQYFGPGTRLTVT.

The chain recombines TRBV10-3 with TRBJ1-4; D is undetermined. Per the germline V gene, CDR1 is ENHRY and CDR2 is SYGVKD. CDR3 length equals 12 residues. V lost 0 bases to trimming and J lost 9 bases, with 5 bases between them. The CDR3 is CAISESRQKLFF. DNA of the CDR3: TGTGCCATCAGTGAGTCACGCCAAAAACTGTTTTTT.

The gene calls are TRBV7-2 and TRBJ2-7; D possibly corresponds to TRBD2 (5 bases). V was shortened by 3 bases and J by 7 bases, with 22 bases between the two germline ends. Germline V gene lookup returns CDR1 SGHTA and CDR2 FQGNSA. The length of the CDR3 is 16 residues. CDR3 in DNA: TGTGCCAGCAGCTTTAGGGCCGAGACGGGAAGGGATGAGCAGTACTTC. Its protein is CASSFRAETGRDEQYF.

CDR3 sequence (DNA): TGTGCCAGCAGCTCCCGGGACAGGGGCGCTAACTATGGCTACACCTTC. It encodes CASSSRDRGANYGYTF. The genes are TRBV5-4 and TRBJ1-2, with 10 bases fitting TRBD1. V shed 3 bases and J 0 bases; nucleotides not matched to a gene: 5. Germline CDR1 and CDR2: SGHNT and YYREEE (reference sequence). The length of the CDR3 is 16 residues.

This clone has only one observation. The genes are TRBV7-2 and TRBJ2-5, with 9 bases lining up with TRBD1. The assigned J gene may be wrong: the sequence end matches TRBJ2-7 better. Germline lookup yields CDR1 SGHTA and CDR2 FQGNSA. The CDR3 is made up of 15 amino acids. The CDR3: CASSRPGQGIYEQYF. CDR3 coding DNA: TGTGCCAGCAGCCGCCCGGGACAGGGAATCTACGAGCAGTACTTC.

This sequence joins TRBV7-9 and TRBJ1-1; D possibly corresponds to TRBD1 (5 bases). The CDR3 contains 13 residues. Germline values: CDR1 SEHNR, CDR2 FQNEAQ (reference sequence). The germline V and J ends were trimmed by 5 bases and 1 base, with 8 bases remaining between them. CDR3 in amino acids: CASSIQGNTEAFF. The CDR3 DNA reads TGTGCCAGCAGCATCCAGGGGAACACTGAAGCTTTCTTT.

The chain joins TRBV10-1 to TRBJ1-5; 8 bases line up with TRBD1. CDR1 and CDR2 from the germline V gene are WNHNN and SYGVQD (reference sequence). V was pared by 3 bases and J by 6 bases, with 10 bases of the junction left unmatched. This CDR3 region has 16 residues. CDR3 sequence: CASSEKEGQASQPQHF. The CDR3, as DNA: TGCGCCAGCAGTGAAAAGGAGGGACAGGCCAGTCAGCCCCAGCATTTT.

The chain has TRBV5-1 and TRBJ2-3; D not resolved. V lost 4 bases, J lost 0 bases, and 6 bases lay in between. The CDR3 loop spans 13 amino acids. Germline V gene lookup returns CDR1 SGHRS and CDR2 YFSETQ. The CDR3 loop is CASSRISTDTQYF. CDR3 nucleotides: TGCGCCAGCAGCCGTATTAGCACAGATACGCAGTATTTT. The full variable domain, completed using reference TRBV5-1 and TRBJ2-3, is KAGVTQTPRYLIKTRGQQVTLSCSPISGHRSVSWYQQTPGQGLQFLFEYFSETQRNKGNFPGRFSGRQFSNSRSEMNVSTLELGDSALYLCASSRISTDTQYFGPGTRLTVL.

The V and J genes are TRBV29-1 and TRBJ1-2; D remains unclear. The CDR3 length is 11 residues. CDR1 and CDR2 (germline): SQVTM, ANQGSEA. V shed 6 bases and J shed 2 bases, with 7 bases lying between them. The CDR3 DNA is TGCAGCGTGCCCAAGAACTATGGCTACACCTTC. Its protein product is CSVPKNYGYTF. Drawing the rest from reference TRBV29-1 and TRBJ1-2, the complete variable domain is SAVISQKPSRDICQRGTSLTIQCQVDSQVTMMFWYRQQPGQSLTLIATANQGSEATYESGFVIDKFPISRPNLTFSTLTVSNMSPEDSSIYLCSVPKNYGYTFGSGTRLTVV.

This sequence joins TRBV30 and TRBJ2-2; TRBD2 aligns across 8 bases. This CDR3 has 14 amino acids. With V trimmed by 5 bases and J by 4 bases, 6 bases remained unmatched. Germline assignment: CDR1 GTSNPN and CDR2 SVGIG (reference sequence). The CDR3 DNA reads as TGTGCCTGGGTTACTAGCGGACTCACCGGGGAGCTGTTTTTT. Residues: CAWVTSGLTGELFF.

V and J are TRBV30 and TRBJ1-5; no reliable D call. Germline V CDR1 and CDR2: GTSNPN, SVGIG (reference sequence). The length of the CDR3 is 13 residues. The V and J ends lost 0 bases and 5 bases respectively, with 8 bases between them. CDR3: CAWSVDGYQPQHF. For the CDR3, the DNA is TGTGCCTGGAGTGTAGACGGATATCAGCCCCAGCATTTT.

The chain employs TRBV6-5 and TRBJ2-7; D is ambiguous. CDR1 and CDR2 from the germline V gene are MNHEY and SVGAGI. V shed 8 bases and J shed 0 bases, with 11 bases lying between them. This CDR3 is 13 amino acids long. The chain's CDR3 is CASLRTASYEQYF. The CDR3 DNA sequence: TGTGCCAGCTTGAGAACAGCCTCCTACGAGCAGTACTTC.

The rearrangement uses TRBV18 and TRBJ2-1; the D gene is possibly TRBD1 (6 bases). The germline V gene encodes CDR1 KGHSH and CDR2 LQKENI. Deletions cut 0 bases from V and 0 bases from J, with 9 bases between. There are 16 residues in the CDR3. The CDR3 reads CASSPPGASSYNEQFF. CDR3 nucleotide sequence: TGTGCCAGCTCACCACCGGGGGCTAGCTCCTACAATGAGCAGTTCTTC.

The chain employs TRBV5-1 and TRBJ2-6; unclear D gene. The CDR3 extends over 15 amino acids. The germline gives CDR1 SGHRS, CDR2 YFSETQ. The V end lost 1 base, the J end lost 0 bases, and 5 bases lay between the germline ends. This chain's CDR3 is CASSLPLSGANVLTF. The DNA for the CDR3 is TGCGCCAGCAGCTTGCCCCTCTCTGGGGCCAACGTCCTGACTTTC.

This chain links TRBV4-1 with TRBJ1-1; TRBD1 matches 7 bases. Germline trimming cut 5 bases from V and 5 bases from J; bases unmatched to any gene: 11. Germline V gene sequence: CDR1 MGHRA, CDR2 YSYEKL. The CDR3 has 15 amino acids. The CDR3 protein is CASSGSQGIGTEAFF. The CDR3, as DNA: TGCGCCAGCAGCGGATCACAGGGGATAGGGACTGAAGCTTTCTTT.

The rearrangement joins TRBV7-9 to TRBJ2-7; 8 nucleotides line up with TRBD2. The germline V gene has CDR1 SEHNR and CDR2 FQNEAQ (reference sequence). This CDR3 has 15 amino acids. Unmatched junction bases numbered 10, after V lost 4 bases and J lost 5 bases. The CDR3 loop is CASSSRAGASDEQYF. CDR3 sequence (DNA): TGTGCCAGCAGCTCACGAGCGGGAGCTTCTGACGAGCAGTACTTC.

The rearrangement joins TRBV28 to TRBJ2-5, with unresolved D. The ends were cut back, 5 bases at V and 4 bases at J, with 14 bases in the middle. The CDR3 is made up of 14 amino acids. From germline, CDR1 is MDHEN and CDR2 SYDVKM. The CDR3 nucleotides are TGTGCCAGCAGTGCCCTAGGTGCACCAGAGACCCAGTACTTC. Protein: CASSALGAPETQYF.

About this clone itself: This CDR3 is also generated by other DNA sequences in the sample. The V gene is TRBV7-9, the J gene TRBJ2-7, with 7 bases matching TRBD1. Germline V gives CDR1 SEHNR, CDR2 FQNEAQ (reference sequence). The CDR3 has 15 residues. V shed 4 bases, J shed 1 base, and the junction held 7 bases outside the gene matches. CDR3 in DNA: TGTGCCAGCAGCTCAGTCCGGGACAGTTCCTACGAGCAGTACTTC. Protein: CASSSVRDSSYEQYF.

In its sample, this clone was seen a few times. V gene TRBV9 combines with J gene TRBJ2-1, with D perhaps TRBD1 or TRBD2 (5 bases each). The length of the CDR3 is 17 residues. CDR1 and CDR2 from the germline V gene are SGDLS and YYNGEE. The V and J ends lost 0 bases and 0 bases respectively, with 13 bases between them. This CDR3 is CASSVGTRGRSYNEQFF. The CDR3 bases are TGTGCCAGCAGCGTAGGGACTCGGGGCCGCTCCTACAATGAGCAGTTCTTC.

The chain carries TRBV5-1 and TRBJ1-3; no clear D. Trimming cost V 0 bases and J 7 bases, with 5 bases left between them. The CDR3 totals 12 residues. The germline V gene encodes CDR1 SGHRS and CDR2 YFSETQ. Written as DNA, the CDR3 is TGCGCCAGCAGCTTGGACAAGAACACCATATATTTT. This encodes CASSLDKNTIYF.

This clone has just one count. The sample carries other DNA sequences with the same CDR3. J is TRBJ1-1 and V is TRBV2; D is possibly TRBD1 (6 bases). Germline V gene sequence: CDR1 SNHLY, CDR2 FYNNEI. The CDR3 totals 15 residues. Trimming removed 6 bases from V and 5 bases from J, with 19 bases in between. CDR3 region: CASSLGQGRGTEAFF. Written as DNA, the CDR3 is TGTGCCAGCAGCCTAGGGCAGGGGAGGGGGACTGAAGCTTTCTTT. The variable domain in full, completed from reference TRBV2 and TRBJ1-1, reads EPEVTQTPSHQVTQMGQEVILRCVPISNHLYFYWYRQILGQKVEFLVSFYNNEISEKSEIFDDQFSVERPDGSNFTLKIRSTKLEDSAMYFCASSLGQGRGTEAFFGQGTRLTVV.

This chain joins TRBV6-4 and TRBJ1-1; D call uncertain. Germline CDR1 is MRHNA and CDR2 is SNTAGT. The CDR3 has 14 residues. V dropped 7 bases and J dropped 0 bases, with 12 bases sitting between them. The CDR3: CASKPAPMNTEAFF. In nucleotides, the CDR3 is TGTGCCAGCAAGCCAGCACCGATGAACACTGAAGCTTTCTTT.

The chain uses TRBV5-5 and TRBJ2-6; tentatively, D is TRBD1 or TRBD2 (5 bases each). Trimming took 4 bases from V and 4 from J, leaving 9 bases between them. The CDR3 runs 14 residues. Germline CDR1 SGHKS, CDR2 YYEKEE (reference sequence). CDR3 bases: TGTGCCAGCAGCCGGGACGGAGGGGCCAACGTCCTGACTTTC. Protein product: CASSRDGGANVLTF. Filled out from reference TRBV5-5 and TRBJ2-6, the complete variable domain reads DAGVTQSPTHLIKTRGQQVTLRCSPISGHKSVSWYQQVLGQGPQFIFQYYEKEERGRGNFPDRFSARQFPNYSSELNVNALLLGDSALYLCASSRDGGANVLTFGAGSRLTVL.

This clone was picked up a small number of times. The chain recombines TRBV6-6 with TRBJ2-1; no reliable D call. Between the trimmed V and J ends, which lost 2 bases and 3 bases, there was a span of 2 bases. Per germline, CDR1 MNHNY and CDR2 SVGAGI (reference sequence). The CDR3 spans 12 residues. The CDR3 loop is CASSYLYNEQFF. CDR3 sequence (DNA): TGTGCCAGCAGTTACCTCTACAATGAGCAGTTCTTC.

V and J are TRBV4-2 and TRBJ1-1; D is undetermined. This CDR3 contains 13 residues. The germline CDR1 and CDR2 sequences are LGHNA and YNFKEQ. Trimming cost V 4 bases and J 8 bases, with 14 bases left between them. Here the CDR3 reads CASSPSDGPEAFF. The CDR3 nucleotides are TGTGCCAGCAGCCCATCGGACGGGCCAGAAGCTTTCTTT.

In DNA, the CDR3 is TGTGCCAGCTCACGAAGTACTAATGAAAAACTGTTTTTT. It yields the protein CASSRSTNEKLFF. This chain joins TRBV18 and TRBJ1-4; D ambiguous. V lost 4 bases and J lost 2, with 5 bases in between. Germline CDR1 and CDR2: KGHSH and LQKENI. This CDR3 spans 13 amino acids. The variable domain in full, completed from reference TRBV18 and TRBJ1-4, reads NAGVMQNPRHLVRRRGQEARLRCSPMKGHSHVYWYRQLPEEGLKFMVYLQKENIIDESGMPKERFSAEFPKEGPSILRIQQVVRGDSAAYFCASSRSTNEKLFFGSGTQLSVL.

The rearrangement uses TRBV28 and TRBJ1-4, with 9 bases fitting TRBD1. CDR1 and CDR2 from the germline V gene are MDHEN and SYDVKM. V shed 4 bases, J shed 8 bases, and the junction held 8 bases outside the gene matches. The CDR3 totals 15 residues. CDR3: CASSYNRGLREKLFF. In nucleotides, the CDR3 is TGTGCCAGCAGTTATAACAGGGGGCTAAGAGAAAAACTGTTTTTT.

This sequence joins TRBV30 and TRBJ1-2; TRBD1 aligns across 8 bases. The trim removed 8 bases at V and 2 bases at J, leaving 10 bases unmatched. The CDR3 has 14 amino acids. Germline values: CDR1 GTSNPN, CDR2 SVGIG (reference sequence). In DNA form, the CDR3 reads TGTGCCGGGGAGGACAGGGAAGGAAACTATGGCTACACCTTC. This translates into CAGEDREGNYGYTF.